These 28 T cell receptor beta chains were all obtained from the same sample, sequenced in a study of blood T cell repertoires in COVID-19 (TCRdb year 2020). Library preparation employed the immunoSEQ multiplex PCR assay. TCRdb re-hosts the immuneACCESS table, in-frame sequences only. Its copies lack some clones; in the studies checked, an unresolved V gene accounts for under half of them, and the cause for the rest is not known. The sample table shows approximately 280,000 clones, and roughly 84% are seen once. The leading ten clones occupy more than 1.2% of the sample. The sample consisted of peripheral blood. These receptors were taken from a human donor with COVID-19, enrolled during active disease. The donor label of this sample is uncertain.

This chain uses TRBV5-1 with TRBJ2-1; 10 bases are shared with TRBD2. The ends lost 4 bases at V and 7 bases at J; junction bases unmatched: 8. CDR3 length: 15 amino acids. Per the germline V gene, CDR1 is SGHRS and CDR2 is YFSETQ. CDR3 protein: CASSQLETSGNEQFF. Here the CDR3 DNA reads TGCGCCAGCAGCCAATTGGAGACTAGCGGGAATGAGCAGTTCTTC.

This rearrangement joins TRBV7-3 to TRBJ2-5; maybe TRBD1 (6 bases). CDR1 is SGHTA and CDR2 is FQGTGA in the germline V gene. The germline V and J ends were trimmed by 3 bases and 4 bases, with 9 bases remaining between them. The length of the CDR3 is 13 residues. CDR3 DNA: TGTGCCAGCAGCTTGCAGGGGATAGAGACCCAGTACTTC. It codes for CASSLQGIETQYF.

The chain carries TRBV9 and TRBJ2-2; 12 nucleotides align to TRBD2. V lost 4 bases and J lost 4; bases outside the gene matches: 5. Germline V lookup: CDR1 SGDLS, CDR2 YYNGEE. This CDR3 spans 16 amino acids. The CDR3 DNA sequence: TGTGCCAGCAGCCCCGGACTAGCGGGACTCACCGGGGAGCTGTTTTTT. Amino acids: CASSPGLAGLTGELFF.

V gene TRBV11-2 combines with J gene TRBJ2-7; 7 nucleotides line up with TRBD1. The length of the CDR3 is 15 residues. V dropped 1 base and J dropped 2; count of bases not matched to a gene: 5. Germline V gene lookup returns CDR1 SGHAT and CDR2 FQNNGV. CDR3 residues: CASSLAGQITYEQYF. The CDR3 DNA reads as TGTGCCAGCAGCTTAGCGGGACAGATAACCTACGAGCAGTACTTC.

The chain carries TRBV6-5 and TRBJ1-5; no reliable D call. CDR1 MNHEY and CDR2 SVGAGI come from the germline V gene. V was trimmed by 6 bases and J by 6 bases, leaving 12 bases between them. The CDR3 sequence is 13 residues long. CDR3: CASRADRSQPQHF. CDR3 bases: TGTGCCAGCAGGGCAGACCGGAGTCAGCCCCAGCATTTT.

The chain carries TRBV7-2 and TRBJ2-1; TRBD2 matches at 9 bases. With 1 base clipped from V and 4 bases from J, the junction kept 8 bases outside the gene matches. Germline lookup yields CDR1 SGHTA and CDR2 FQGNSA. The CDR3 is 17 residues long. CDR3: CASSLGRGGATYNEQFF. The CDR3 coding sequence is TGTGCCAGCAGCTTAGGGCGCGGGGGGGCAACTTACAATGAGCAGTTCTTC.

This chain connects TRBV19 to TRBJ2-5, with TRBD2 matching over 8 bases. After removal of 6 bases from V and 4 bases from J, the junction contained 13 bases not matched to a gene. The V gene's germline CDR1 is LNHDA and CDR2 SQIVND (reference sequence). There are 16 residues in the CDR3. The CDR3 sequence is CASRSKHSGAPETQYF. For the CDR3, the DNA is TGTGCCAGTAGATCTAAACATAGCGGGGCCCCAGAGACCCAGTACTTC.

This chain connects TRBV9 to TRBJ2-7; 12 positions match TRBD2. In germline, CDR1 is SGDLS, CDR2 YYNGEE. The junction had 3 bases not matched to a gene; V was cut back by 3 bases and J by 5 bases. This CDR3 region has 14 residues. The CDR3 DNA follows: TGTGCCAGCAGCGGGACTAGCGGGAACCACGAGCAGTACTTC. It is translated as CASSGTSGNHEQYF. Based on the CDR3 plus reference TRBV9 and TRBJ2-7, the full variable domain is DSGVTQTPKHLITATGQRVTLRCSPRSGDLSVYWYQQSLDQGLQFLIQYYNGEERAKGNILERFSAQQFPDLHSELNLSSLELGDSALYFCASSGTSGNHEQYFGPGTRLTVT.

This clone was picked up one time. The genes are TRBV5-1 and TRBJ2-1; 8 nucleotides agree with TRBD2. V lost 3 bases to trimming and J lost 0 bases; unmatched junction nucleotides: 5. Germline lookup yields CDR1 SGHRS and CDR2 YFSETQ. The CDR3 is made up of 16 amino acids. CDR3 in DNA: TGCGCCAGCAGCTACTACAGCGGGAGCTCCTACAATGAGCAGTTCTTC. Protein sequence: CASSYYSGSSYNEQFF.

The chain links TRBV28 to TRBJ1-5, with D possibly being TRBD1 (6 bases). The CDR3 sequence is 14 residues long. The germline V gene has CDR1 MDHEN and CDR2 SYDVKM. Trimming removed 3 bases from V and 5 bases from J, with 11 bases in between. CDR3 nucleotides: TGTGCCAGCAGTTTTCAACAGGGTCATCAGCCCCAGCATTTT. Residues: CASSFQQGHQPQHF.

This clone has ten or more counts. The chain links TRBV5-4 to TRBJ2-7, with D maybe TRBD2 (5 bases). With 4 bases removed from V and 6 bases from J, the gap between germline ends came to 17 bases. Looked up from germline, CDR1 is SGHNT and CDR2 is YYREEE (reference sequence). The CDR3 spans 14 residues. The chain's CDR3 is CASSVGISGTEQYF. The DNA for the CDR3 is TGTGCCAGCAGCGTCGGGATATCCGGAACCGAGCAGTACTTC.

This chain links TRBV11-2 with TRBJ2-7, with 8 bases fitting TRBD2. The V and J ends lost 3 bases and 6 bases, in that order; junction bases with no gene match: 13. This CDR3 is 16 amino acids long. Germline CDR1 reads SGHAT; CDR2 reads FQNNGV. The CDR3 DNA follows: TGTGCCAGCAGCTTGCGCGGACGACTAGCGCCCTCCGAGCAGTACTTC. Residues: CASSLRGRLAPSEQYF.

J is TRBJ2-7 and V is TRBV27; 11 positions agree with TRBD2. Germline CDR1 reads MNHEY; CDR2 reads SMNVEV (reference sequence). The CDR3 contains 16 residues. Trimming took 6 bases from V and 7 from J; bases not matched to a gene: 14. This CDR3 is CASSMGTSGGLREQYF. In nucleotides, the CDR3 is TGTGCCAGCAGCATGGGAACTAGCGGGGGCCTACGGGAGCAGTACTTC.

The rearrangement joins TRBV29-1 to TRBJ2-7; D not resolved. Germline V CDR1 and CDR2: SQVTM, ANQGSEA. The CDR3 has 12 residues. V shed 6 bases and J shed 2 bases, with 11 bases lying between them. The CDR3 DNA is TGCAGCGTCTCACAGCAGACCTACGAGCAGTACTTC. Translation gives CSVSQQTYEQYF.

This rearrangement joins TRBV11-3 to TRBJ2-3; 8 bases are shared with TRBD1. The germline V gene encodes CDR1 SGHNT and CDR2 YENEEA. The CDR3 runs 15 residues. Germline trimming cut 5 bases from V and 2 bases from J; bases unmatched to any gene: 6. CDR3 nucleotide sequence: TGTGCCAGCAGCACCGGGACAGGCTCCACAGATACGCAGTATTTT. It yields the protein CASSTGTGSTDTQYF.

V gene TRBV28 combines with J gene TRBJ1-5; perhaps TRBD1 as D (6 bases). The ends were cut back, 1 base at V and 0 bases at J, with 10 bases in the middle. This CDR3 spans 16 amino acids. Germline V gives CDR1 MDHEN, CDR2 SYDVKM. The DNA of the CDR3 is TGTGCCAGCAGTTTATCCGGGACATATAGCAATCAGCCCCAGCATTTT. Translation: CASSLSGTYSNQPQHF.

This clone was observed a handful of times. The CDR3 DNA follows: TGTGCCAGCAGCATTAGTCCTAGCCACGAGCAGTACTTC. This encodes CASSISPSHEQYF. The V gene is TRBV11-3, the J gene TRBJ2-7; weak D call: TRBD2 (5 bases). CDR1 is SGHNT, CDR2 YENEEA, per germline. Trimming removed 5 bases from V and 5 bases from J, with 13 bases in between. The CDR3 runs to 13 residues.

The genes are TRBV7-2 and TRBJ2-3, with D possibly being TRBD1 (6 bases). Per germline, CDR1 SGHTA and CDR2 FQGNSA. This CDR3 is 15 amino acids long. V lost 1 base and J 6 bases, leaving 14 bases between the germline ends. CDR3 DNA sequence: TGTGCCAGCAGCTTAGTATGGGGGCCCACGGATACGCAGTATTTT. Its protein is CASSLVWGPTDTQYF.

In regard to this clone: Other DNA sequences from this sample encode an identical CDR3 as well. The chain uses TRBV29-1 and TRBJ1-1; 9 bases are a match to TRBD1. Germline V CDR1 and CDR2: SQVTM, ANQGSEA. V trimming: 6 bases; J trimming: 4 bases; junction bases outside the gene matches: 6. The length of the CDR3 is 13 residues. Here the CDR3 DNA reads TGCAGCGTCAAAACAGGGGGCGTCACTGAAGCTTTCTTT. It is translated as CSVKTGGVTEAFF.

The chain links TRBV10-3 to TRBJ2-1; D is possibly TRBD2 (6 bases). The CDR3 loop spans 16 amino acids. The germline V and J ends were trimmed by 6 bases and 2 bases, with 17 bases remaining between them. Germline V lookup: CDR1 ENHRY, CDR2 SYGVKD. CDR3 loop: CAISARDSQTYNEQFF. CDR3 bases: TGTGCCATCAGCGCTCGGGACTCCCAGACCTACAATGAGCAGTTCTTC.

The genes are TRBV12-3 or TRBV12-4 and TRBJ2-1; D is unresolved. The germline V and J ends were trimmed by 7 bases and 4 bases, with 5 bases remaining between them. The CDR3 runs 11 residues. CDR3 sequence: CASKEYNEQFF. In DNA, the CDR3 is TGTGCCAGCAAGGAGTACAATGAGCAGTTCTTC.

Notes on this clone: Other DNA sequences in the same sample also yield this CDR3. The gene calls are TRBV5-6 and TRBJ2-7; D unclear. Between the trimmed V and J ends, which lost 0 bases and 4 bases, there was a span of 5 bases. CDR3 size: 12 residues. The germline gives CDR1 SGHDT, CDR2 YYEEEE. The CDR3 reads CASSLGRYEQYF. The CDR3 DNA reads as TGTGCCAGCAGCTTGGGCAGGTACGAGCAGTACTTC.

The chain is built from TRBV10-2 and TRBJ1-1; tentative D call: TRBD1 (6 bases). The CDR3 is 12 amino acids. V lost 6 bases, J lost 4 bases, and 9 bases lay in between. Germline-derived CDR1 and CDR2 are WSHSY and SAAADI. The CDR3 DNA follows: TGCGCCAGCAGACAGGGTAGCACTGAAGCTTTCTTT. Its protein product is CASRQGSTEAFF.

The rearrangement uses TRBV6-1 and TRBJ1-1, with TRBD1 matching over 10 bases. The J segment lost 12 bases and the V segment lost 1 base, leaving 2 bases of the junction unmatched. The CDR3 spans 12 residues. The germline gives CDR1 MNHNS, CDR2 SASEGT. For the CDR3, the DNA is TGTGCCAGCAGTGAAGTGGGACAGGGGCCTTTCTTT. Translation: CASSEVGQGPFF.

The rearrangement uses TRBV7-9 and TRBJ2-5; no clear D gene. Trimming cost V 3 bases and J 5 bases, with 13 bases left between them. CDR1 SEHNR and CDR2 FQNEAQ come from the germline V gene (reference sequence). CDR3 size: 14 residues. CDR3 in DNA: TGTGCCAGCAGCTTTTCCGCGGTCGGGGAGACCCAGTACTTC. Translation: CASSFSAVGETQYF.

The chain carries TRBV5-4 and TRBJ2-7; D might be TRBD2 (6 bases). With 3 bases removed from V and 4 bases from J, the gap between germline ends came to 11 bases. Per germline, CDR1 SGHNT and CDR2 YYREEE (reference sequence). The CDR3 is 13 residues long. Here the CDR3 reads CASSSGGLYEQYF. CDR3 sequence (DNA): TGTGCCAGCAGCTCCGGGGGATTGTACGAGCAGTACTTC.

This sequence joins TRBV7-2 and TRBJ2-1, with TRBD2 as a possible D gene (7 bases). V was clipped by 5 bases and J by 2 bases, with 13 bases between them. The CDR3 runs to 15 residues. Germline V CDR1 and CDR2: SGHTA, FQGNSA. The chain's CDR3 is CASSLEGGAYNEQFF. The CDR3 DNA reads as TGTGCCAGCAGCCTCGAGGGGGGGGCCTACAATGAGCAGTTCTTC.

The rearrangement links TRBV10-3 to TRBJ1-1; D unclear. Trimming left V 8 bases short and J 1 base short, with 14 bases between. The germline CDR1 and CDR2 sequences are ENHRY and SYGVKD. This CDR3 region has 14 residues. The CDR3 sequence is CAIHSGLQNTEAFF. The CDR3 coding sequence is TGTGCCATCCATTCCGGACTCCAGAACACTGAAGCTTTCTTT.